The T cell receptor (beta chain) described here comes from a study of T cells in Graves' hyperthyroidism and ophthalmopathy. Regarding the study as a whole: By a 13 V-J model, ophthalmopathy was set apart from stable hyperthyroidism. The blood repertoire included most of the expanded thyroid clonotypes above 0.001.

It was RNA transcripts that yielded the amplified TCR beta CDR3 regions. HTBI primers were employed in a first-round RT-PCR of the TCR CDR3. TCRdb recomputed calls from the multiplex PCR reads with MiXCR, one row per CDR3 protein. The profile shows hundreds of thousands of distinct CDR3 sequences, roughly 13% of them singletons. The germline V gene encodes CDR1 SGHVS and CDR2 FNYEAQ. The junction had 6 bases not matched to a gene; V was cut back by 5 bases and J by 7 bases. CDR3 length: 15 amino acids. The sample holds a few counts of this clonotype. What it recognizes is unknown. The sequenced sample was blood. The rearrangement links TRBV7-6 to TRBJ2-2, with 11 nucleotides matching TRBD2. The source is a woman aged 40 to 49 with Graves' ophthalmopathy. CDR3 in DNA: TGTGCCAGCAGCATTAGCGGGGGGGCAAGCGGGGAGCTGTTTTTT. This gives the protein CASSISGGASGELFF.